The 7 T cell receptor beta chains given below trace back to one sample, sequenced in a study of T-cell memory formation after mild COVID-19 (dated by TCRdb to about 2021). Libraries were constructed by 5' RACE. The listed sequencing device is Illumina NovaSeq 6000. The raw public data were reprocessed by TCRdb itself: fastp quality trimming at Q25, MiXCR clonotype calling, in-frame beta chains only. Rows with one shared CDR3 protein collapse into an entry with the most common genes and DNA. The sample data list some 150,000 distinct CDR3 sequences, and over 6% of these were observed just once. Under 2.5% of the sample is held by the ten biggest clonotypes. The sample comprised PBMCs or a T cell subset sorted from them (not recorded which). The receptors here all came from an adult woman who had mild COVID-19 (a few samples of this study predate the infection). The sample titles of this study are shuffled in the database, so cell type and time point are left out; the donor was told from shared clones.

The V gene is TRBV7-2, the J gene TRBJ1-1; tentatively, D is TRBD1 (6 bases). Deletions cut 5 bases from V and 5 bases from J, with 21 bases between. The CDR3 loop spans 16 amino acids. Germline-derived CDR1 and CDR2 are SGHTA and FQGNSA. CDR3 sequence (DNA): TGTGCCAGCAGCGTCAGTCCGGGGGGCGCTGGAACTGAAGCTTTCTTT. Its translation: CASSVSPGGAGTEAFF.

This clonotype came up many times. The chain recombines TRBV7-8 with TRBJ2-3; no clear D gene. CDR3 length: 12 residues. Looked up from germline, CDR1 is SGHVS and CDR2 is FQNEAQ. Trimming left V 2 bases short and J 4 bases short, with 4 bases between. CDR3 sequence (DNA): TGTGCCAGCAGCTTACAGTCAGATACGCAGTATTTT. Its protein product is CASSLQSDTQYF.

This clonotype was seen repeatedly, ten times or more. The genes are TRBV4-3 and TRBJ2-1; TRBD2 matches 9 bases. Per germline, CDR1 LGHNA and CDR2 YSLEER. CDR3 length equals 17 residues. The trim removed 4 bases at V and 9 bases at J, leaving 16 bases unmatched. The CDR3 coding sequence is TGCGCCAGCAGCCCGGACAGCGGCCCAGCGGGAGGAGGTGAGCAGTTCTTC. Amino acids: CASSPDSGPAGGGEQFF.

This clonotype was detected ten times or more. The rearrangement links TRBV7-3 to TRBJ2-5; D may be TRBD1 or TRBD2 (6 bases each). V was shortened by 7 bases and J by 5 bases, with 14 bases between the two germline ends. Germline CDR1 reads SGHTA; CDR2 reads FQGTGA. The CDR3 spans 13 residues. The CDR3 protein is CASNRGGQETQYF. DNA of the CDR3: TGTGCCAGCAACCGAGGGGGGCAGGAGACCCAGTACTTC.

This clonotype was picked up many times. The chain combines TRBV5-6 with TRBJ2-5; 7 nucleotides agree with TRBD2. J was trimmed by 1 base and V by 4 bases; bases with no gene match: 10. This CDR3 is built from 16 residues. CDR1 is SGHDT and CDR2 is YYEEEE in the germline V gene. In DNA, the CDR3 is TGTGCCAGCAGCCCCGGACTAGAAATTCTCCAAGAGACCCAGTACTTC. It encodes CASSPGLEILQETQYF.

This clonotype was counted at least ten times. This chain's CDR3 is CATSRDRVDTQYF. The CDR3 nucleotides are TGTGCCACCAGCAGAGATAGGGTAGATACGCAGTATTTT. This chain links TRBV15 with TRBJ2-3, with D hard to call. The CDR3 runs to 13 residues. The germline V gene encodes CDR1 LNHNV and CDR2 YYDKDF (reference sequence). Trimming shortened V by 0 bases and J by 5 bases, and 6 bases separated the two germline ends. Filled out from reference TRBV15 and TRBJ2-3, the complete variable domain reads DAMVIQNPRYQVTQFGKPVTLSCSQTLNHNVMYWYQQKSSQAPKLLFHYYDKDFNNEADTPDNFQSRRPNTSFCFLDIRSPGLGDTAMYLCATSRDRVDTQYFGPGTRLTVL.

This clonotype was seen ten or more times. The gene calls are TRBV30 and TRBJ1-5; D gene unclear. The CDR3 extends over 13 amino acids. Trimming removed 3 bases from V and 6 bases from J, with 12 bases in between. Germline V lookup: CDR1 GTSNPN, CDR2 SVGIG (reference sequence). In DNA, the CDR3 is TGTGCCTGGAGCAATTCAGTTCTTCAGCCCCAGCATTTT. Translation gives CAWSNSVLQPQHF.